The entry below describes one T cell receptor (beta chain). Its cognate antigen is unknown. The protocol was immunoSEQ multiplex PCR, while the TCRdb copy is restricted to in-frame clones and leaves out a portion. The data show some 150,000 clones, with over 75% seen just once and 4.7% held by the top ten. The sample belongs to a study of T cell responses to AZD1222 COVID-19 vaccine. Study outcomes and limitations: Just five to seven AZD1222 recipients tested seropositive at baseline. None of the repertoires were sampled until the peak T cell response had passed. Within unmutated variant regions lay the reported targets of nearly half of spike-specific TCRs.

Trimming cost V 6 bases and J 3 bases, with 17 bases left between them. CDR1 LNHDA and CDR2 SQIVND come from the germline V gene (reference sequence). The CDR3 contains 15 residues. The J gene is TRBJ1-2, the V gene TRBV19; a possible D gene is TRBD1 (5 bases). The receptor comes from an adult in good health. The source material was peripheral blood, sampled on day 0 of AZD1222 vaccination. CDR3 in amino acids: CASRPRDRRDYGYTF. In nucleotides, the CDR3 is TGTGCCAGTAGGCCCCGGGACCGGCGAGACTATGGCTACACCTTC. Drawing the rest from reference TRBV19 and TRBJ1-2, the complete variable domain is DGGITQSPKYLFRKEGQNVTLSCEQNLNHDAMYWYRQDPGQGLRLIYYSQIVNDFQKGDIAEGYSVSREKKESFPLTVTSAQKNPTAFYLCASRPRDRRDYGYTFGSGTRLTVV.